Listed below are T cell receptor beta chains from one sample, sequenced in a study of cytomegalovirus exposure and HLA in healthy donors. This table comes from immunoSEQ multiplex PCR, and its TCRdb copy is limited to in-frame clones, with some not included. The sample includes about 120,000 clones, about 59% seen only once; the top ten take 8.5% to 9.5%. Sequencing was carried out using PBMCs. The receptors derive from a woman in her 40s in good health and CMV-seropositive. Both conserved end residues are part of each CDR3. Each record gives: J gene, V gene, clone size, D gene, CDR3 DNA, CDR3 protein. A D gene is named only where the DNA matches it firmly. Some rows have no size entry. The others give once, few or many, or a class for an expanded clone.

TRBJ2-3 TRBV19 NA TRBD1 TGTGCCAGTAGCCCGGGACAGAGCACAGATACGCAGTATTTT CASSPGQSTDTQYF
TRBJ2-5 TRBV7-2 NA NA TGTGCCAGCGCGAGAACCGGGAGTGGGGAGACCCAGTACTTC CASARTGSGETQYF
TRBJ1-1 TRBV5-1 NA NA TGCGCCAGCAGCTTTGGTCCACGCGGGAACACTGAAGCTTTCTTT CASSFGPRGNTEAFF
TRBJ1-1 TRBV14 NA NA TGTGCCAGCAGCCACCTAAACACTGAAGCTTTCTTT CASSHLNTEAFF
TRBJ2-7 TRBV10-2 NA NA TGCGCCATTTCGACTAGTGGGTACGAGCAGTACTTC CAISTSGYEQYF
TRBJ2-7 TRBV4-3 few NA TGCGCCAGCAGCCCACGACTAGAATACGAGCAGTACTTC CASSPRLEYEQYF
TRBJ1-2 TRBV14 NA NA TGTGCCAGCAGCCAAGGACCGCGGGGTCCCGGCTACACCTTC CASSQGPRGPGYTF
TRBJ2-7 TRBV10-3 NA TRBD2 TGTGCCATCAGTGAGTTGGGGACTAGCGGGAGTCGGTACGAGCAGTACTTC CAISELGTSGSRYEQYF
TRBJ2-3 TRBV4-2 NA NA TGTGCCAGCAGCCAAGGGGCTTTTTCGGCTAGCACAGATACGCAGTATTTT CASSQGAFSASTDTQYF
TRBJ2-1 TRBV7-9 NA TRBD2 TGTTCCAGCAGCTCCCATAGCGGGAGGGCCAAGAATGAGCAGTTCTTC CSSSSHSGRAKNEQFF
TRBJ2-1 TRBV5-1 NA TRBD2 TGCGCCAGCAGCTTTGGGACTAGTAAAAATGAGCAGTTCTTC CASSFGTSKNEQFF
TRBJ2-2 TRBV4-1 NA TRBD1 TGCGCCAGCAGCCAAGTATTCCTCGGACAGGGTACCGGGGAGCTGTTTTTT CASSQVFLGQGTGELFF
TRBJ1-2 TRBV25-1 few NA TGTGCCAGCAAAACCGACAGTAACTATGGCTACACCTTC CASKTDSNYGYTF
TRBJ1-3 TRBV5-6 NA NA TGTGCCAGCAGCTTACAGGGTTTTCCTGGAAACACCATATATTTT CASSLQGFPGNTIYF
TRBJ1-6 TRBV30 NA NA TGTGCCTGGAGTGTAGAGACTGGGGGGTCACCCCTCCACTTT CAWSVETGGSPLHF
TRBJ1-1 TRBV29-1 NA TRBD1 TGCAGCGTGGGGGCCAAAGGGGGCAATGTGAACACTGAGGCTTTCTTT CSVGAKGGNVNTEAFF
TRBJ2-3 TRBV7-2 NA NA TGTGCCAGCAGCCCTAGCTCAGATACGCAGTATTTT CASSPSSDTQYF
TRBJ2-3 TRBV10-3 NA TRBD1 TGTGCCATCAGTGAAGGGGCAGGGGGCAAAACAGATACGCAGTATTTT CAISEGAGGKTDTQYF
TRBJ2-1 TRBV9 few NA TGTGCCAGCAGCCCGGGGGTACGATTTGGCAATGAGCAGTTCTTC CASSPGVRFGNEQFF
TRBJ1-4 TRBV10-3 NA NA TGTGCCATCAGTGAGTCGGGGGAGGTGGATGAAAAACTGTTTTTT CAISESGEVDEKLFF
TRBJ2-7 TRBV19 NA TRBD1 TGTGCCAGTACCTCGGAGACAGGGGGCTACGAGCAGTACTTC CASTSETGGYEQYF
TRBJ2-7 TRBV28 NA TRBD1 TGTGCCAGCAGTTCCCCGACAGGGGACTCCTACGAGCAGTACTTC CASSSPTGDSYEQYF
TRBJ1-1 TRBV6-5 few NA TGTGCCAGCAGTCGACCGGGGGCTGAAGCTTTCTTT CASSRPGAEAFF
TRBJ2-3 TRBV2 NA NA TGTGCCAGCAGTGCGTCAACTAGTGCGACAGATACGCAGTATTTT CASSASTSATDTQYF
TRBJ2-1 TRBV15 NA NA TGTGCCACCAGGGCGGGAACCAGCTCCTACAATGAGCAGTTCTTC CATRAGTSSYNEQFF
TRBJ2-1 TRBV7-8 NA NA TGTGCCAGCAGCTTGTACGGGATTCCCCCCTACAATGAGCAGTTCTTC CASSLYGIPPYNEQFF
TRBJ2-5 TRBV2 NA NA TGTGCCAGCAGTGAAGGGACTAACCAAGAGACCCAGTACTTC CASSEGTNQETQYF
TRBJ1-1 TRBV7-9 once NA TGTGCCAGCAGCGTTATCACAGGGAGACCTGAAGCTTTCTTT CASSVITGRPEAFF
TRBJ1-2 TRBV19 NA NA TGTGCCAGTAGAGACAAGCCGTTCTATGGCTACACCTTC CASRDKPFYGYTF
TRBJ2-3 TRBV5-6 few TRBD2 TGTGCCAGCAGCAGAGCCGGGACTAGCGGGAGGGGCACAGATACGCAGTATTTT CASSRAGTSGRGTDTQYF
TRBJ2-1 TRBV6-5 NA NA TGTGCCACCATAAGGGGTAGCGGAGGCTACAATGAGCAGTTCTTC CATIRGSGGYNEQFF
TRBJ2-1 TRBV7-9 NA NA TGTGCCGGATCAGACAGACAAAGAAGCAATGAGCAGTTCTTC CAGSDRQRSNEQFF
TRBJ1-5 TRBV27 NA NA TGTGCCAGCAGTTTCGACAGACATAGCAATCAGCCCCAGCATTTT CASSFDRHSNQPQHF
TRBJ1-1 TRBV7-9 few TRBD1 TGTGCCAGCAGCTTAGGGACAGGGGAGGCCACTGAAGCTTTCTTT CASSLGTGEATEAFF
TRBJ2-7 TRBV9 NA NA TGTGCCAGCAGCTGGGGGCAGGGCTACGAGCAGTACTTC CASSWGQGYEQYF
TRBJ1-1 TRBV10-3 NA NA TGTGCCATCAGTGAGGAGGGTTTTAACACTGAAGCTTTCTTT CAISEEGFNTEAFF
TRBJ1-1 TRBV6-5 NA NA TGTGCCAGCCTTACAGGGTTATTTCAAGGTGAAGCTTTCTTT CASLTGLFQGEAFF
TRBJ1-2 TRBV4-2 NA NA TGTGCCAGCAGCCAAGATCGGGGGGCAGGTGGCGGCTACACCTTC CASSQDRGAGGGYTF
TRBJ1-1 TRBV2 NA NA TGTGCCAGCAGTGAGAGCAGGGTTAGTGAAGCTTTCTTT CASSESRVSEAFF
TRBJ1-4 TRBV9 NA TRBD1 TGTGCCAGCAGCGTAGAGCGGGACAGGGTGAATGAAAAACTGTTTTTT CASSVERDRVNEKLFF
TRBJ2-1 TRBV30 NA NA TGTGCCTGGATCATCGACGGGAGTGAGGAGCAGTTCTTC CAWIIDGSEEQFF
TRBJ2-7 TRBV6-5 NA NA TGTGCCAGCAGTTACCATCCTACTAGCTACGAGCAGTACTTC CASSYHPTSYEQYF
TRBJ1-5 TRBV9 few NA TGTGCCAGCAGCGTTGGAGGGACCCAGCCCCAGCATTTT CASSVGGTQPQHF
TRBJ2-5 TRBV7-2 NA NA TGTGCCAGCAGCCCCCATCGGGGTATGACGGAGACCCAGTACTTC CASSPHRGMTETQYF
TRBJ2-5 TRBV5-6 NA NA TGTGCCAGCAGCTTGGTCAGGGTGCAGACCCAGTACTTC CASSLVRVQTQYF
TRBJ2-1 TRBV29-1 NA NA TGCAGCTTAGTACGAGGGGGTGGTGAGCAGTTCTTC CSLVRGGGEQFF
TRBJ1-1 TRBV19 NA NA TGTGCCAGTAAGACAGGCGTCATGAACACTGAAGCTTTCTTT CASKTGVMNTEAFF
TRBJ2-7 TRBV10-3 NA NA TGTGCCATCAGACAGGACCCTAACTCCTACGAGCAGTACTTC CAIRQDPNSYEQYF